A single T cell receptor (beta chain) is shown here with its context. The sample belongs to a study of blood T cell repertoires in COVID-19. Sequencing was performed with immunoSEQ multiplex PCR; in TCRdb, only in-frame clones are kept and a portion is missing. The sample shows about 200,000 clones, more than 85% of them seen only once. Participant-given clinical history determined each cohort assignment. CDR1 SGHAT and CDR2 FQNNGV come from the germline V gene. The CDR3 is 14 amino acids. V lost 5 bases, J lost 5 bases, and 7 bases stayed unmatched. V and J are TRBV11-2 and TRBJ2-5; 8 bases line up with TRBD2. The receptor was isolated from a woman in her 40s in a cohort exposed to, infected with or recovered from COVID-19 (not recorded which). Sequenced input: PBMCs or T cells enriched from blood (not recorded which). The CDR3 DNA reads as TGTGCCAGCAGCAAAGCGGGAGAATCGGAGACCCAGTACTTC. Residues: CASSKAGESETQYF.